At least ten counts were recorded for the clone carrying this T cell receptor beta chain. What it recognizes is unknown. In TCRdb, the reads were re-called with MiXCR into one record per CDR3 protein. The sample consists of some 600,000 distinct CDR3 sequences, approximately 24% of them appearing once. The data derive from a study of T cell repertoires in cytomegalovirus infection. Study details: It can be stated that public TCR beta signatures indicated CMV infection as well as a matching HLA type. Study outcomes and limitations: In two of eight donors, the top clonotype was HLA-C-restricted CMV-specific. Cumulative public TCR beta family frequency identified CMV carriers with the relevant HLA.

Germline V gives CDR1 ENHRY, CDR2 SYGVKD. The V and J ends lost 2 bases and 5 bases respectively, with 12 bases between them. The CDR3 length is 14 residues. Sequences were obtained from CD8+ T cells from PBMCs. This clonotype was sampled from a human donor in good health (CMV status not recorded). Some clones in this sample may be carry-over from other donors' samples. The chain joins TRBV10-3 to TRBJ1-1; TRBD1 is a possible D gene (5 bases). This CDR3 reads CAISETGERTEAFF. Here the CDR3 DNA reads TGTGCCATCAGTGAGACAGGTGAGCGGACTGAAGCTTTCTTT.